What follows are 28 T cell receptor beta chains derived from one specimen sequenced in a study of OX40 agonist ivuxolimab in advanced cancers. Sequenced by immunoSEQ multiplex PCR; TCRdb stores in-frame clones only, minus some. Altogether 30,000 to 40,000 clones are present, roughly 87% being singletons, with the ten largest covering more than 30%. Sequencing was performed on CD4+ or CD8+ T cells sorted from blood, taken in a trial of the OX40 agonist ivuxolimab. The source of these receptors is an adult with an advanced solid tumor such as melanoma, head and neck, liver or kidney cancer.

The rearrangement links TRBV10-1 to TRBJ2-5, with no clear D. V lost 10 bases, J lost 4 bases, and 7 bases lay in between. This CDR3 contains 10 residues. Germline V gives CDR1 WNHNN, CDR2 SYGVQD (reference sequence). The CDR3 DNA reads TGCGCCAAGAACTTAGAGACCCAGTACTTC. Translating it yields CAKNLETQYF.

This clone showed up just a few times. V is TRBV29-1 and J is TRBJ1-2; no clear D gene. The V end was cut by 3 bases, the J end by 7 bases, with 0 bases between. Germline-derived CDR1 and CDR2 are SQVTM and ANQGSEA. The CDR3 has 8 residues. CDR3 sequence (DNA): TGCAGCGTTGATGGCTACACCTTC. Its translation: CSVDGYTF.

The rearrangement links TRBV6-5 to TRBJ2-7; TRBD2 agrees at 8 bases. In germline, CDR1 is MNHEY, CDR2 SVGAGI. Unmatched junction bases numbered 4, after V lost 4 bases and J lost 5 bases. This CDR3 is 13 amino acids long. DNA of the CDR3: TGTGCCAGCAGTTTCTCGCGGGGGGACGAGCAGTACTTC. Amino acids: CASSFSRGDEQYF.

This clone is medium-sized in the sample. The V gene is TRBV13, the J gene TRBJ2-7; D is perhaps TRBD2 (5 bases). CDR1 and CDR2 (germline): PRHDT, FYEKMQ (reference sequence). V was cut by 1 base and J by 0 bases, with 10 bases left in between. CDR3 length: 15 amino acids. CDR3 bases: TGTGCCAGCAGCTTAGAGGGAGATAGCTCCTACGAGCAGTACTTC. Translated: CASSLEGDSSYEQYF.

The chain recombines TRBV30 with TRBJ1-5; TRBD1 matches at 11 bases. Germline CDR1 GTSNPN, CDR2 SVGIG (reference sequence). After removal of 4 bases from V and 5 bases from J, the junction contained 4 bases not matched to a gene. The CDR3 totals 14 residues. CDR3 residues: CAWNSGQGDQPQHF. CDR3 nucleotide sequence: TGTGCCTGGAATTCGGGACAGGGGGATCAGCCCCAGCATTTT.

The sample holds a few counts of this clone. The chain couples TRBV19 to TRBJ2-7, with D maybe TRBD2 (5 bases). Germline-derived CDR1 and CDR2 are LNHDA and SQIVND (reference sequence). This CDR3 has 12 amino acids. The V and J ends lost 2 bases and 5 bases respectively, with 7 bases between them. This chain's CDR3 is CASSISGNEQYF. CDR3 coding DNA: TGTGCCAGTAGTATATCGGGGAACGAGCAGTACTTC.

This chain joins TRBV27 and TRBJ2-2, with D hard to call. CDR3 length: 13 amino acids. V gave up 5 bases and J gave up 5 bases, with 9 bases separating them. Germline values: CDR1 MNHEY, CDR2 SMNVEV (reference sequence). The CDR3 sequence is CASSNVGTGELFF. The CDR3 DNA reads TGTGCCAGCAGTAACGTCGGGACCGGGGAGCTGTTTTTT.

The V gene is TRBV30, the J gene TRBJ2-7; D is possibly TRBD1 or TRBD2 (6 bases each). The CDR3 totals 13 residues. The germline V and J ends were trimmed by 0 bases and 4 bases, with 10 bases remaining between them. Germline lookup yields CDR1 GTSNPN and CDR2 SVGIG (reference sequence). This chain's CDR3 is CAWSVGGPYEQYF. CDR3 bases: TGTGCCTGGAGTGTCGGGGGCCCGTACGAGCAGTACTTC.

The rearrangement uses TRBV5-8 and TRBJ1-5; 7 nucleotides match TRBD1. The germline CDR1 and CDR2 sequences are SGHTS and YDEGEE. The ends lost 4 bases at V and 0 bases at J; junction bases unmatched: 13. This CDR3 region has 18 residues. The CDR3 loop is CASSDGPAGGYSNQPQHF. The CDR3 nucleotides read TGTGCCAGCAGCGATGGCCCGGCAGGGGGGTATAGCAATCAGCCCCAGCATTTT.

The gene calls are TRBV19 and TRBJ2-7, with TRBD1 identical over 7 bases. V shed 3 bases and J 4 bases; nucleotides not matched to a gene: 9. The CDR3 contains 15 residues. Germline CDR1 LNHDA, CDR2 SQIVND (reference sequence). CDR3 loop: CASSIGAGGFYEQYF. The CDR3 DNA is TGTGCCAGTAGTATCGGGGCAGGGGGATTTTACGAGCAGTACTTC.

The gene calls are TRBV5-5 and TRBJ2-7; D is unclear. The CDR3 loop spans 13 amino acids. With 0 bases removed from V and 3 bases from J, the gap between germline ends came to 7 bases. In germline, CDR1 is SGHKS, CDR2 YYEKEE (reference sequence). CDR3 in amino acids: CASSLEADYEQYF. CDR3 nucleotides: TGTGCCAGCAGCTTGGAAGCAGACTACGAGCAGTACTTC.

The genes are TRBV6-5 and TRBJ2-7; D gene ambiguous. V gave up 6 bases and J gave up 2 bases, with 14 bases separating them. CDR3 size: 14 residues. The germline CDR1 and CDR2 sequences are MNHEY and SVGAGI. CDR3 bases: TGTGCCAGCAGCGCCGAGGACCAGGCCTACGAGCAGTACTTC. Amino acids: CASSAEDQAYEQYF.

The genes are TRBV27 and TRBJ2-3; possibly TRBD1 for D (5 bases). The CDR3 runs to 16 residues. Germline lookup yields CDR1 MNHEY and CDR2 SMNVEV (reference sequence). Trimming took off 4 bases at V and 1 base at J, with 15 bases between the two ends. CDR3 loop: CASSSRTSLGTDTQYF. CDR3 coding DNA: TGTGCCAGCAGTTCACGGACATCCCTCGGCACAGATACGCAGTATTTT.

This clone showed up just a few times. The gene calls are TRBV29-1 and TRBJ2-1; D is ambiguous. In germline, CDR1 is SQVTM, CDR2 ANQGSEA. This CDR3 contains 9 residues. V was pared by 7 bases and J by 5 bases, with 3 bases between. This CDR3 is CSANNEQFF. The CDR3 bases are TGCAGCGCAAACAATGAGCAGTTCTTC.

This chain connects TRBV7-9 to TRBJ2-1; D unclear. Germline assignment: CDR1 SEHNR and CDR2 FQNEAQ (reference sequence). The length of the CDR3 is 14 residues. With 1 base removed from V and 3 bases from J, the gap between germline ends came to 7 bases. The chain's CDR3 is CASSLGPGYNEQFF. The DNA for the CDR3 is TGTGCCAGCAGCTTAGGCCCGGGCTACAATGAGCAGTTCTTC.

The V gene is TRBV19, the J gene TRBJ2-7, with 7 bases fitting TRBD2. J gave up 2 bases and V 1 base, and 2 bases lay outside the gene matches. CDR3 length equals 14 residues. CDR1 and CDR2 from the germline V gene are LNHDA and SQIVND (reference sequence). DNA for the CDR3: TGTGCCAGTAGTATAGTTGGGGGGGCCTACGAGCAGTACTTC. It is translated as CASSIVGGAYEQYF.

This clone was counted a single time. The junction differs from germline at one of its ends, possibly a read error. V and J are TRBV5-1 and TRBJ2-7, with D perhaps matching TRBD1 (6 bases). Germline CDR1 SGHRS, CDR2 YFSETQ. The CDR3 has 13 amino acids. For the CDR3, the DNA is TGTGCCAGCAGTGTTGGGACACTCTACGAGCAGTACTTC. As protein: CASSVGTLYEQYF.

CDR3: CASSLSATNQPQHF. The CDR3, as DNA: TGTGCCAGCAGTTTATCGGCCACTAATCAGCCCCAGCATTTT. The V gene is TRBV27, the J gene TRBJ1-5; D is unclear. With 0 bases removed from V and 4 bases from J, the gap between germline ends came to 7 bases. CDR3 size: 14 residues. Germline loops: CDR1 MNHEY, CDR2 SMNVEV (reference sequence).

The chain joins TRBV9 to TRBJ2-3; 8 nucleotides agree with TRBD1. This CDR3 contains 18 residues. Germline V gene sequence: CDR1 SGDLS, CDR2 YYNGEE. The V and J ends lost 2 bases and 3 bases, in that order; junction bases with no gene match: 14. In nucleotides, the CDR3 is TGTGCCAGCAGCGTCTCACAGCAGGGGGCCGTTTGGACAGATACGCAGTATTTT. Protein: CASSVSQQGAVWTDTQYF. The full variable domain, with the rest looked up from reference TRBV9 and TRBJ2-3, is DSGVTQTPKHLITATGQRVTLRCSPRSGDLSVYWYQQSLDQGLQFLIQYYNGEERAKGNILERFSAQQFPDLHSELNLSSLELGDSALYFCASSVSQQGAVWTDTQYFGPGTRLTVL.

This clone was detected a few times. This chain links TRBV14 with TRBJ1-1; TRBD1 might be the D (5 bases). This CDR3 has 16 amino acids. Per the germline V gene, CDR1 is SGHDN and CDR2 is FVKESK. Trimming left V 4 bases short and J 0 bases short, with 15 bases between. This CDR3 is CASSLLWAGMNTEAFF. As DNA, the CDR3 is TGTGCCAGCAGCCTCCTGTGGGCAGGGATGAACACTGAAGCTTTCTTT.

This clone was detected a few times. The rearrangement uses TRBV27 and TRBJ2-1; 11 nucleotides line up with TRBD2. Per the germline V gene, CDR1 is MNHEY and CDR2 is SMNVEV (reference sequence). The V segment lost 2 bases and the J segment 5 bases; nucleotides outside the gene matches: 2. The CDR3 is 15 residues long. CDR3 in amino acids: CASSLTGLADNEQFF. The CDR3 DNA follows: TGTGCCAGCAGTTTAACGGGACTAGCGGACAATGAGCAGTTCTTC.

This rearrangement joins TRBV18 to TRBJ1-2; D not certain. With 3 bases removed from V and 0 bases from J, the gap between germline ends came to 11 bases. CDR3 length equals 15 residues. In germline, CDR1 is KGHSH, CDR2 LQKENI. The CDR3 sequence: CASSPQIDSNYGYTF. The DNA of the CDR3 is TGTGCCAGCTCACCCCAGATTGATTCTAACTATGGCTACACCTTC.

The V gene is TRBV13, the J gene TRBJ2-1, with 10 bases identical to TRBD2. V gave up 6 bases and J gave up 1 base; unmatched junction bases: 6. There are 16 residues in the CDR3. Germline loops: CDR1 PRHDT, CDR2 FYEKMQ (reference sequence). The DNA for the CDR3 is TGTGCCAGCAGTTTTAGCGGGGGGTTTTCCTACAATGAGCAGTTCTTC. The encoded protein is CASSFSGGFSYNEQFF.

As DNA, the CDR3 is TGTGCCAGCAGTGACTCCGGACCAGGGGGCTACACCTTC. Protein product: CASSDSGPGGYTF. This rearrangement joins TRBV6-4 to TRBJ1-2; TRBD1 is a possible D gene (5 bases). The CDR3 covers 13 residues. Germline-derived CDR1 and CDR2 are MRHNA and SNTAGT. V gave up 0 bases and J gave up 8 bases, with 10 bases separating them.

The V gene is TRBV5-1, the J gene TRBJ2-5; 9 nucleotides align to TRBD1. The V gene's germline CDR1 is SGHRS and CDR2 YFSETQ. V gave up 3 bases and J gave up 1 base; unmatched junction bases: 7. This CDR3 is built from 16 residues. DNA of the CDR3: TGCGCCAGCAGCTGGTTGGGACAGGGACCCCAAGAGACCCAGTACTTC. Its translation: CASSWLGQGPQETQYF.

J is TRBJ1-1 and V is TRBV11-3; 8 bases map to TRBD1. The CDR3 has 13 residues. V was pared by 5 bases and J by 8 bases, with 7 bases of the junction left unmatched. Per germline, CDR1 SGHNT and CDR2 YENEEA. CDR3 coding DNA: TGTGCCAGCAGCCCAGGGACAGGCCCGGAAGCTTTCTTT. Translated, it gives CASSPGTGPEAFF.

The CDR3 protein is CASSYFGEKLFF. CDR3 bases: TGTGCCAGCAGTTACTTCGGGGAAAAACTGTTTTTT. The J gene is TRBJ1-4, the V gene TRBV6-9; D is unclear. The CDR3 has 12 amino acids. Germline V gives CDR1 MNHGY, CDR2 SVAAGI. Trimming pared 3 bases from V and 8 bases from J, leaving 7 bases between.

This rearrangement joins TRBV19 to TRBJ2-1, with a weak D call TRBD2 (6 bases). V lost 7 bases to trimming and J lost 2 bases, with 12 bases between them. The CDR3 loop spans 14 amino acids. Germline CDR1 LNHDA, CDR2 SQIVND (reference sequence). In nucleotides, the CDR3 is TGTGCCAGTATGGGCGGGATAACCTACAATGAGCAGTTCTTC. Translated, it gives CASMGGITYNEQFF. Using reference TRBV19 and TRBJ2-1 for the parts outside the CDR3, the full variable domain is DGGITQSPKYLFRKEGQNVTLSCEQNLNHDAMYWYRQDPGQGLRLIYYSQIVNDFQKGDIAEGYSVSREKKESFPLTVTSAQKNPTAFYLCASMGGITYNEQFFGPGTRLTVL.